This T cell receptor beta chain is from a study of blood T cell repertoires in COVID-19. Study summary: Acute and convalescent COVID-19 specimens originated in the United States, Italy and Spain. From T cells, B-cell-depleted T cells, or PBMCs came the material, which was cDNA or gDNA.

The ends lost 5 bases at V and 2 bases at J; junction bases unmatched: 2. Per germline, CDR1 MNHEY and CDR2 SMNVEV (reference sequence). This CDR3 spans 14 amino acids. In the authors' workflow: Counts of nucleated cells, estimated from reference gene primer amplification, were obtained. Method: immunoSEQ multiplex PCR; TCRdb's copy keeps in-frame clones and lacks some. V and J calls and clone size are given by that table; D and trimming were obtained from the DNA. The sample consists of roughly 24,000 clones, 85% to 90% of them appearing once. Enrolled during active infection, Seattle patients were then followed longitudinally.

The rearrangement links TRBV27 to TRBJ2-3; 9 positions match TRBD2. Material for sequencing was peripheral blood. This sequence was found in a man in his sixties or seventies with COVID-19, enrolled during active disease. CDR3 loop: CASSLAGHTDTQYF. In DNA, the CDR3 is TGTGCCAGCAGTCTAGCGGGGCACACAGATACGCAGTATTTT.